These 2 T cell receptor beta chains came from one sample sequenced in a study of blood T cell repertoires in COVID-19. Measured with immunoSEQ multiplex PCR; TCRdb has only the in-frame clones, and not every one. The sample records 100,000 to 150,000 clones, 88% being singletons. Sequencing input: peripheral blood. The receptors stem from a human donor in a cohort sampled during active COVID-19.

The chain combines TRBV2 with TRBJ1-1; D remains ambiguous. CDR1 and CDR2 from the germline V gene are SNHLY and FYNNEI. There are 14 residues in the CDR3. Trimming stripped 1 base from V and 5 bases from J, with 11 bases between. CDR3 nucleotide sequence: TGTGCCAGCAGTGAAGTCACAGCACGGACTGAAGCTTTCTTT. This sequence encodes CASSEVTARTEAFF.

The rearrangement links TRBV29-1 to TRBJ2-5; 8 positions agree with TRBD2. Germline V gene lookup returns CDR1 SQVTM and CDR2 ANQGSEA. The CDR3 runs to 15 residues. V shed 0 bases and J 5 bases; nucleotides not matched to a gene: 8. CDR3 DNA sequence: TGCAGCGTTGAAGATTTCGCGGGAGGACAGGAGACCCAGTACTTC. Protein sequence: CSVEDFAGGQETQYF.